These T cell receptor beta chains were read from a single sample in a study of PD-1 blockade in classical Hodgkin lymphoma. Clones were sequenced by immunoSEQ multiplex PCR, and TCRdb holds only the in-frame ones, with some missing. The sample has 20,000 to 30,000 clones, 91% seen once. The sample consisted of CD4+ T cells from blood. The receptors originated from a human donor with classical Hodgkin lymphoma. Each CDR3 is given with its conserved first and last residue. A D gene is named only where the DNA matches it firmly. Size tells how often a clone was seen (once, few, many) or the class of an expanded clone, and some rows leave it out.

d_call: -; j_call: TRBJ2-5; v_call: TRBV5-4; clone_size: -; cdr3_aa: CASSPRGIIGETQYF; cdr3_nt: TGTGCCAGCAGCCCCCGGGGGATAATTGGGGAGACCCAGTACTTC
d_call: -; j_call: TRBJ2-1; v_call: TRBV6-1; clone_size: -; cdr3_aa: CASSRREHNEQFF; cdr3_nt: TGTGCCAGCAGTCGGCGGGAACACAATGAGCAGTTCTTC
d_call: -; j_call: TRBJ2-3; v_call: TRBV5-5; clone_size: -; cdr3_aa: CASSPVGADTQYF; cdr3_nt: TGTGCCAGCAGCCCGGTGGGTGCAGATACGCAGTATTTT
d_call: -; j_call: TRBJ1-1; v_call: TRBV7-3; clone_size: -; cdr3_aa: CARSRVQVANTEAFF; cdr3_nt: TGTGCCCGCTCCAGGGTACAGGTCGCCAACACTGAAGCTTTCTTT
d_call: -; j_call: TRBJ1-1; v_call: TRBV5-1; clone_size: -; cdr3_aa: CASSPDTQYTEAFF; cdr3_nt: TGCGCCAGCAGCCCAGACACCCAGTACACTGAAGCTTTCTTT
d_call: -; j_call: TRBJ1-5; v_call: TRBV19; clone_size: -; cdr3_aa: CASSILLRTGETNQPQHF; cdr3_nt: TGTGCCAGTAGTATACTATTGCGGACCGGGGAAACCAATCAGCCCCAGCATTTT
d_call: -; j_call: TRBJ2-1; v_call: TRBV4-2; clone_size: -; cdr3_aa: CASSQGQLNEQFF; cdr3_nt: TGTGCCAGCAGCCAAGGACAGCTCAATGAGCAGTTCTTC
d_call: TRBD2; j_call: TRBJ2-7; v_call: TRBV29-1; clone_size: -; cdr3_aa: CSASQGGLGNEQYF; cdr3_nt: TGCAGCGCCTCACAAGGGGGACTAGGGAACGAGCAGTACTTC
d_call: -; j_call: TRBJ2-2; v_call: TRBV5-6; clone_size: few; cdr3_aa: CASSPFRVANTGELFF; cdr3_nt: TGTGCCAGCAGCCCTTTCCGGGTAGCGAACACCGGGGAGCTGTTTTTT
d_call: TRBD1; j_call: TRBJ1-1; v_call: TRBV7-8; clone_size: few; cdr3_aa: CASSVRRTGQAFF; cdr3_nt: TGTGCCAGCAGCGTCCGACGGACAGGACAAGCTTTCTTT
d_call: TRBD1; j_call: TRBJ2-3; v_call: TRBV5-4; clone_size: -; cdr3_aa: CASARDRSSTDTQYF; cdr3_nt: TGTGCCAGTGCCCGGGACAGATCTAGCACAGATACGCAGTATTTT
d_call: -; j_call: TRBJ1-2; v_call: TRBV14; clone_size: -; cdr3_aa: CASSPLGSSYNYGYTF; cdr3_nt: TGTGCCAGCAGCCCCCTCGGCAGCTCTTATAACTATGGCTACACCTTC
d_call: TRBD2; j_call: TRBJ2-7; v_call: TRBV7-2; clone_size: -; cdr3_aa: CASSFFSGGPPYEQYF; cdr3_nt: TGTGCCAGCAGCTTTTTTAGCGGGGGGCCGCCCTACGAGCAGTACTTC
d_call: -; j_call: TRBJ2-3; v_call: TRBV29-1; clone_size: -; cdr3_aa: CSVVQGNGYRDTQYF; cdr3_nt: TGCAGCGTTGTACAGGGAAATGGGTACAGAGATACGCAGTATTTT
d_call: TRBD2; j_call: TRBJ2-3; v_call: TRBV7-9; clone_size: once; cdr3_aa: CASSFRRGGTDTQYF; cdr3_nt: TGTGCCAGCAGCTTTCGACGGGGGGGCACAGATACGCAGTATTTT
d_call: TRBD1; j_call: TRBJ1-4; v_call: TRBV15; clone_size: -; cdr3_aa: CATSSGQDGRKLFF; cdr3_nt: TGTGCCACCAGCAGCGGACAGGACGGGCGGAAACTGTTTTTT
d_call: -; j_call: TRBJ1-5; v_call: TRBV4-3; clone_size: -; cdr3_aa: CASSQDVGGINQPQHF; cdr3_nt: TGCGCCAGCAGCCAAGACGTTGGGGGGATTAATCAGCCCCAGCATTTT
d_call: TRBD1; j_call: TRBJ2-7; v_call: TRBV10-3; clone_size: -; cdr3_aa: CAISAPRPGGGEEQYF; cdr3_nt: TGTGCCATCAGTGCCCCCCGCCCAGGGGGCGGTGAGGAGCAGTACTTC
d_call: -; j_call: TRBJ1-2; v_call: TRBV19; clone_size: -; cdr3_aa: CASSTQGRYGYTF; cdr3_nt: TGTGCCAGTAGTACGCAGGGGCGCTATGGCTACACCTTC
d_call: -; j_call: TRBJ1-4; v_call: TRBV4-1; clone_size: once; cdr3_aa: CASSQGIWTSEKLFF; cdr3_nt: TGCGCCAGCAGCCAAGGAATCTGGACCAGTGAAAAACTGTTTTTT
d_call: -; j_call: TRBJ2-6; v_call: TRBV9; clone_size: -; cdr3_aa: CASSVEAKISGANVLTF; cdr3_nt: TGTGCCAGCAGCGTAGAAGCAAAGATCTCTGGGGCCAACGTCCTGACTTTC
d_call: -; j_call: TRBJ1-3; v_call: TRBV6-6; clone_size: -; cdr3_aa: CASSTYISGNTIYF; cdr3_nt: TGTGCCAGCAGCACTTATATCTCTGGAAACACCATATATTTT
d_call: -; j_call: TRBJ2-2; v_call: TRBV6-5; clone_size: -; cdr3_aa: CASQLLGTGELFF; cdr3_nt: TGTGCCAGTCAGTTACTGGGCACCGGGGAGCTGTTTTTT
d_call: -; j_call: TRBJ2-7; v_call: TRBV4-1; clone_size: -; cdr3_aa: CASSQEGPFREQYF; cdr3_nt: TGCGCCAGCAGCCAAGAAGGACCATTTAGAGAGCAGTACTTC
d_call: -; j_call: TRBJ2-2; v_call: TRBV7-9; clone_size: -; cdr3_aa: CASSHRVGLENIGELFF; cdr3_nt: TGTGCCAGCAGCCACCGAGTCGGACTGGAGAACATCGGGGAGCTGTTTTTT
d_call: TRBD2; j_call: TRBJ2-3; v_call: TRBV11-2; clone_size: -; cdr3_aa: CASSLDLAGPQDTQYF; cdr3_nt: TGTGCCAGCAGCTTAGATCTAGCGGGTCCCCAAGATACGCAGTATTTT
d_call: -; j_call: TRBJ2-7; v_call: TRBV21-1; clone_size: -; cdr3_aa: CASIKRQRETYEQYF; cdr3_nt: TGTGCCAGCATCAAAAGACAGCGAGAGACCTACGAGCAGTACTTC
d_call: -; j_call: TRBJ1-1; v_call: TRBV20-1; clone_size: -; cdr3_aa: CSTPGVTEAFF; cdr3_nt: TGCAGTACCCCAGGGGTCACTGAAGCTTTCTTT
d_call: -; j_call: TRBJ1-4; v_call: TRBV7-2; clone_size: -; cdr3_aa: CASSLMGAGEKLFF; cdr3_nt: TGTGCCAGCAGCTTAATGGGGGCGGGGGAAAAACTGTTTTTT
d_call: -; j_call: TRBJ2-1; v_call: TRBV10-3; clone_size: -; cdr3_aa: CAISSSFGQYNEQFF; cdr3_nt: TGTGCCATCAGCTCATCCTTCGGACAGTACAATGAGCAGTTCTTC
d_call: -; j_call: TRBJ2-1; v_call: TRBV5-1; clone_size: -; cdr3_aa: CASSPEGGGLSYNEQFF; cdr3_nt: TGCGCCAGCAGTCCCGAAGGGGGGGGACTCTCCTACAATGAGCAGTTCTTC
d_call: TRBD1; j_call: TRBJ1-6; v_call: TRBV7-2; clone_size: -; cdr3_aa: CASRLDRGGSPLHF; cdr3_nt: TGTGCCAGCAGACTAGACAGGGGTGGATCACCCCTCCACTTT
d_call: -; j_call: TRBJ2-6; v_call: TRBV7-3; clone_size: -; cdr3_aa: CASSLQGSLSGANVLTF; cdr3_nt: TGTGCCAGCAGCTTACAGGGATCCCTCTCTGGGGCCAACGTCCTGACTTTC
d_call: -; j_call: TRBJ1-4; v_call: TRBV11-3; clone_size: -; cdr3_aa: CASSFSDPGGRTNEKLFF; cdr3_nt: TGTGCCAGCAGCTTTAGTGACCCCGGGGGGCGAACTAATGAAAAACTGTTTTTT
d_call: -; j_call: TRBJ2-3; v_call: TRBV29-1; clone_size: -; cdr3_aa: CSATGYRSTDTQYF; cdr3_nt: TGCAGCGCCACAGGGTATAGGAGCACAGATACGCAGTATTTT